This TCR beta chain was documented in a study of blood T cell repertoires in COVID-19. TCRdb keeps only in-frame clones here, not all; method: immunoSEQ multiplex PCR. This table holds more than 95,000 clones, roughly 85% found once. Sequencing was done on a sample of peripheral blood. This receptor was identified in a human donor in a cohort sampled during active COVID-19.

CDR3 in amino acids: CASSLTGVEKLFF. The CDR3 nucleotides read TGTGCCAGCAGCCTTACAGGGGTCGAAAAACTGTTTTTT. The chain couples TRBV9 to TRBJ1-4; 7 nucleotides match TRBD1. With V trimmed by 4 bases and J by 8 bases, 5 bases remained unmatched. The CDR3 runs to 13 residues. CDR1 is SGDLS, CDR2 YYNGEE, per germline.